Here is one TCR beta chain with its context. The table came from immunoSEQ multiplex PCR; TCRdb's copy has only in-frame clones and leaves some out. The repertoire holds 1,100,000 or so clones, with 75% to 85% as singletons. Between the trimmed V and J ends, which lost 5 bases and 0 bases, there was a span of 7 bases. The CDR3 runs to 13 residues. CDR1 and CDR2 from the germline V gene are SGHNT and YENEEA. This record comes from a study of shared clonotypes between healthy human individuals. The sample consisted of memory CD4+ T cells from PBMCs. Subset given: CD45RA-negative fraction. This chain links TRBV11-3 with TRBJ1-1; D gene ambiguous. The TCR comes from a man younger than 35 in good health. Some clones in this sample may be carry-over from other donors' samples. DNA of the CDR3: TGTGCCAGCAGCCAACAGATGAACACTGAAGCTTTCTTT. Translated: CASSQQMNTEAFF. Looking up the rest from reference TRBV11-3 and TRBJ1-1 gives the full variable domain: EAGVVQSPRYKIIEKKQPVAFWCNPISGHNTLYWYLQNLGQGPELLIRYENEEAVDDSQLPKDRFSAERLKGVDSTLKIQPAELGDSAVYLCASSQQMNTEAFFGQGTRLTVV.